This T cell receptor beta chain originates from a study of T cells after somatic rescue of genetic block. This CDR3 region has 15 residues. CDR1 is MNHEY and CDR2 is SVGAGI in the germline V gene. Losses at the gene ends were 0 bases for V and 7 bases for J; bases not matched to a gene: 9. Sequenced by immunoSEQ multiplex PCR; TCRdb stores in-frame clones only, minus some. Of approximately 58,000 clones listed, more than 90% were seen once; the top ten hold approximately 0.077%. Sequencing used peripheral blood mononuclear cells (PBMCs). The source is a child under three years old. This chain joins TRBV6-5 and TRBJ2-7, with 7 bases aligning to TRBD2. The CDR3 region is CASSYSPSGAEEQYF. The DNA of the CDR3 is TGTGCCAGCAGTTACTCTCCTAGCGGAGCGGAGGAGCAGTACTTC.